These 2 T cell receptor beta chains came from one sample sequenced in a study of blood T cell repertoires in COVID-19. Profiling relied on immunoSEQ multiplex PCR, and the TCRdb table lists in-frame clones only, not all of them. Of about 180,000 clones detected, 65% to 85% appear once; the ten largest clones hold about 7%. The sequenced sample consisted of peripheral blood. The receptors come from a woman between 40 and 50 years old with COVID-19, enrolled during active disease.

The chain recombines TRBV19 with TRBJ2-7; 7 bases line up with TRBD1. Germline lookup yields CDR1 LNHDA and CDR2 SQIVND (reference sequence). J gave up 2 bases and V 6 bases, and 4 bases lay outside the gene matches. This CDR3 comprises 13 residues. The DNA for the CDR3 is TGTGCCAGTAGGTCAGGGGGAACCTACGAGCAGTACTTC. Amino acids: CASRSGGTYEQYF.

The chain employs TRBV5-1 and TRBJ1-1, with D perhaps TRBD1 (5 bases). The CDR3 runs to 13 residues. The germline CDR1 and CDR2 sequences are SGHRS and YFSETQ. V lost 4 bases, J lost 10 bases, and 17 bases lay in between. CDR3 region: CASSGLQERGAFF. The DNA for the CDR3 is TGCGCCAGCAGCGGACTACAGGAAAGGGGAGCTTTCTTT.